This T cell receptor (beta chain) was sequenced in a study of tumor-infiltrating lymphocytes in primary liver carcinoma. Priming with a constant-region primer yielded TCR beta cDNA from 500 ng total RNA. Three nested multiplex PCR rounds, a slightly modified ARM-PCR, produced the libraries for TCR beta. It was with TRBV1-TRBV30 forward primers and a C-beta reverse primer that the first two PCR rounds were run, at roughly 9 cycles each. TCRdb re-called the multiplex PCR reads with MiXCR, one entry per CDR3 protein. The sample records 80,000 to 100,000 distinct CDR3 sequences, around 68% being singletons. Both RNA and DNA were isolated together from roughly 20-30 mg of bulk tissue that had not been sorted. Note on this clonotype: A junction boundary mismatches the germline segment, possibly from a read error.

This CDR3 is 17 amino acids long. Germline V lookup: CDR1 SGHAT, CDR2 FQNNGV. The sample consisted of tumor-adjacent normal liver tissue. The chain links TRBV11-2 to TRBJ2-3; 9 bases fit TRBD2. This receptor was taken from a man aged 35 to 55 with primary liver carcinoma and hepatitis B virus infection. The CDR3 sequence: CVSGSVGTSKVTDTQYF. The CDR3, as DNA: TGTGTCAGCGGCTCCGTAGGGACTAGCAAGGTCACAGATACGCAGTATTTT.